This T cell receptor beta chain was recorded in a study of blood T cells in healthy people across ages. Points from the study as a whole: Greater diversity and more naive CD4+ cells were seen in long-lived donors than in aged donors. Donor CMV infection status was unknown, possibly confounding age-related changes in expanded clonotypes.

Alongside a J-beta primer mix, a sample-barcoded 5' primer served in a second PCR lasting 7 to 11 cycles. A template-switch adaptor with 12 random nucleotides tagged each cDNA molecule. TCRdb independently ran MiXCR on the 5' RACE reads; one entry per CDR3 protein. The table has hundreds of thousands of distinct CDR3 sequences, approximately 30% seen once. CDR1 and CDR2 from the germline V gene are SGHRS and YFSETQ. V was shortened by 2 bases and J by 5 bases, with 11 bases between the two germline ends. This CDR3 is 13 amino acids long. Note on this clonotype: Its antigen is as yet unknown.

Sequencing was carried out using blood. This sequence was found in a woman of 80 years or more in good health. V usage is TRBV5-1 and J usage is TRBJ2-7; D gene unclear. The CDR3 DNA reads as TGCGCCAGCAGCTTCAGGTCTCTCGACGAGCAGTACTTC. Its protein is CASSFRSLDEQYF.